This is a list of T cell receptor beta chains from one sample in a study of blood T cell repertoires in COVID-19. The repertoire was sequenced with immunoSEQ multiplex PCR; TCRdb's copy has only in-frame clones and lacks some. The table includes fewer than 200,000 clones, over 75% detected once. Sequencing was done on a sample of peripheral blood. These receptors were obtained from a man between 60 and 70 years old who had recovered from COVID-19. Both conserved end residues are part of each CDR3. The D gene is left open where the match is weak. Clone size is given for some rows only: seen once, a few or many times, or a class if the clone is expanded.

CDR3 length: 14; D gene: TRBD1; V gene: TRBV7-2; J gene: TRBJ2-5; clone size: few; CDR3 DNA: TGTGCCAGCAGCTCCGGACAGGGATCAGAGACCCAGTACTTC; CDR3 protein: CASSSGQGSETQYF
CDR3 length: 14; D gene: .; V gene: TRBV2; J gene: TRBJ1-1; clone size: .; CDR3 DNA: TGTGCCAGCAGTGTGACAGCAATGAACACTGAAGCTTTCTTT; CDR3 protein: CASSVTAMNTEAFF
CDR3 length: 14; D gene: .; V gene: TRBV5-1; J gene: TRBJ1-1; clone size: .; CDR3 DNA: TGCGCCAGCAGCCGGCAAGGAGGGAACACTGAAGCTTTCTTT; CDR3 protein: CASSRQGGNTEAFF
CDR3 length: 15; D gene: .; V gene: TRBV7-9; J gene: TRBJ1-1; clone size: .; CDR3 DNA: TGTGCCAGCAGCTTAAACACAGGTCCCAACACTGAAGCTTTCTTT; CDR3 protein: CASSLNTGPNTEAFF
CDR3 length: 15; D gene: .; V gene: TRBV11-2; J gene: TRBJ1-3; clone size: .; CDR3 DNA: TGTGCCAGCAGGGACCCCGGGGGAGATCGAAACACCATATATTTT; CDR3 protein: CASRDPGGDRNTIYF
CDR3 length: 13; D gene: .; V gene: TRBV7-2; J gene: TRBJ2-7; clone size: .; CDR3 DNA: TGTGCCAGCAGGTTCGGAGGATCCCACGAGCAGTACTTC; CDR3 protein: CASRFGGSHEQYF
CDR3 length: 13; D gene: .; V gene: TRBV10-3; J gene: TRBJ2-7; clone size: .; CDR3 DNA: TGTGCCATCAGGGAGACAGGCTCCGACGAGCAGTACTTC; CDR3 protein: CAIRETGSDEQYF
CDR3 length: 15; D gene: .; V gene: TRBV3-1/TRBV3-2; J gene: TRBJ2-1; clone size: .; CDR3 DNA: TGTGCCAGCAGCCAAGGGGGCCGACCCTACAATGAGCAGTTCTTC; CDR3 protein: CASSQGGRPYNEQFF
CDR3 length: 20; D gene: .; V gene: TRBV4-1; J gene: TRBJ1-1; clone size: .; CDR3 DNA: TGCGCCAGCAGCCCGGGCCGGTTGACTAGGGGCGAACTGATGAACACTGAAGCTTTCTTT; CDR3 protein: CASSPGRLTRGELMNTEAFF
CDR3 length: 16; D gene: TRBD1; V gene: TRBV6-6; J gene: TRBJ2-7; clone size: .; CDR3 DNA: TGTGCCAGCAGTTACTCCACAGGACAGGGAACCTACGAGCAGTACTTC; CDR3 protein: CASSYSTGQGTYEQYF
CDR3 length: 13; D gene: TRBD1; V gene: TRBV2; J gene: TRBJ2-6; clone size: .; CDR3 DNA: TGTGCCAGCAGGCGACAGGGGGGGAACGTCCTGACTTTC; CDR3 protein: CASRRQGGNVLTF
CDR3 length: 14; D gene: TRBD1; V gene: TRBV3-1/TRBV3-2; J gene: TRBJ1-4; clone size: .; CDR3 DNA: TGTGCCAGCAGCCAAACAGGGGATCCCGAAAAACTGTTTTTT; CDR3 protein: CASSQTGDPEKLFF
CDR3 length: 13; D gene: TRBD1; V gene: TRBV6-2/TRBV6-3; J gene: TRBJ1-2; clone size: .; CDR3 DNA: TGTGCCAGCAGTTCGGGACAGAACTATGGCTACACCTTC; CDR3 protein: CASSSGQNYGYTF
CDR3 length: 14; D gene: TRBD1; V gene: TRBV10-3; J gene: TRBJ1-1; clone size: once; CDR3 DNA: TGTGCCATCAGTTTCCGGGACAGGGACACTGAAGCTTTCTTT; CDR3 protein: CAISFRDRDTEAFF
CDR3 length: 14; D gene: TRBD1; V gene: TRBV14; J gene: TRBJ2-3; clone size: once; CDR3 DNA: TGTGCCAGCAGTTCGGGACAGGGGGCGAGTACGCAGTATTTT; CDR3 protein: CASSSGQGASTQYF
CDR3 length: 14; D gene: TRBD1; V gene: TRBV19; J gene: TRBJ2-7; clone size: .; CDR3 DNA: TGTGCCAGTAGTCAGGACAGGGCGTCCTACGAGCAGTACTTC; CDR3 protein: CASSQDRASYEQYF
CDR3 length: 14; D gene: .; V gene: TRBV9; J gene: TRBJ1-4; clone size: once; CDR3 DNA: TGTGCCAGCAGCGTAGCGGGGGGGAATGAAAAACTGTTTTTT; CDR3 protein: CASSVAGGNEKLFF
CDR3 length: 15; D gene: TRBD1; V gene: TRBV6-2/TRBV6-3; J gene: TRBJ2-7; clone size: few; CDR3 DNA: TGTGCCAGCAGCTTATGGACAGGGCAGGGCGACGAGCAGTACTTC; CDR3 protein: CASSLWTGQGDEQYF
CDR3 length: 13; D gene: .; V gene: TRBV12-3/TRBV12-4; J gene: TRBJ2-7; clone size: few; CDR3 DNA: TGTGCCAGCAGCCCGCCCTCGGGGAACGAGCAGTACTTC; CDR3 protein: CASSPPSGNEQYF
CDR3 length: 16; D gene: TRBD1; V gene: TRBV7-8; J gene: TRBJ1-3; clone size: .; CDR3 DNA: TGTGCCAGCAGCGCTGGACAGGGTAGCTCTGGAAACACCATATATTTT; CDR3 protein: CASSAGQGSSGNTIYF
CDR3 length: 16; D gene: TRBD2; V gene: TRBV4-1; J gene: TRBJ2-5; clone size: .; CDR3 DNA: TGCGCCAGCAGCCAAGTATCGAGCGGGGGTGGTAGGACCCAGTACTTC; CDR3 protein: CASSQVSSGGGRTQYF
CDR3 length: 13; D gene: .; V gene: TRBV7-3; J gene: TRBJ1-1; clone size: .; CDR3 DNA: TGTGCCAGCAGCTCCCAAATGAACACTGAAGCTTTCTTT; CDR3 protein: CASSSQMNTEAFF
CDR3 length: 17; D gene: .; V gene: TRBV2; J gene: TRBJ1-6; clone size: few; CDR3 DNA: TGTGCCAGCAGTGAAGCGCTTGCCTGGGGGGGGGAGATACCCCTCCACTTT; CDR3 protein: CASSEALAWGGEIPLHF
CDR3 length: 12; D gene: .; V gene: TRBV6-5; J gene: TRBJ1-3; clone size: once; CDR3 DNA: TGTGCCAGCAGCCCCTCCGGAAACACCATATATTTT; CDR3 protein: CASSPSGNTIYF
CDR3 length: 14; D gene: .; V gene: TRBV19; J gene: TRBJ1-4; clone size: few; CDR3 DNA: TGTGCCACTAGCCAGGGGATATCTCATGAAAAACTGTTTTTT; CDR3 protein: CATSQGISHEKLFF
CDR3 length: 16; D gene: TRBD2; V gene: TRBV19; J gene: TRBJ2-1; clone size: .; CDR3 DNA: TGTGCCAGTAGTCCCCGGACTAGCGGGGGGGCTGAAGAGCAGTTCTTC; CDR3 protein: CASSPRTSGGAEEQFF
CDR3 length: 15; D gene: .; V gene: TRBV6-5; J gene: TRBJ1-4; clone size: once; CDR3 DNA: TGTGCCAGCAGTTACTCCGGCAGGGTGGAGGAAAAACTGTTTTTT; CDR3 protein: CASSYSGRVEEKLFF
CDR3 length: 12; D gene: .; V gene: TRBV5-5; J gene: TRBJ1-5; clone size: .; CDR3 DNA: TGTGCCAGCAGCTCGGGGAATCAGCCCCAGCATTTT; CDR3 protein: CASSSGNQPQHF
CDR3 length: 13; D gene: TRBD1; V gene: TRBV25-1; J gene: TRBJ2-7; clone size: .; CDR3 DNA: TGTGCCAGCAGTGAATTTGGCACAGGGGGGCAGTACTTC; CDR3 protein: CASSEFGTGGQYF
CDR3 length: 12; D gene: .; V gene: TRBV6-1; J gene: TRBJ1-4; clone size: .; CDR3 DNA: TGTGCCAGCAGTGAGAGGAAGGGTCAGGGGTTTTTT; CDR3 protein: CASSERKGQGFF
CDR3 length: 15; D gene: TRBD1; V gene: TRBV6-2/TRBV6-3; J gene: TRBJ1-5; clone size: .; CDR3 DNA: TGTGCCAGCAGCCTCACAGGGGTCGAAAATCAGCCCCAGCATTTT; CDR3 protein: CASSLTGVENQPQHF